Following are 2 T cell receptor beta chains from one sample sequenced in a study of identical twins. One entry per CDR3 protein results from TCRdb running MiXCR on the 5' RACE reads. The sample includes about 390,000 distinct CDR3 sequences, roughly 10% of them seen just once. Specimen: naive T cells sorted from blood. These receptor sequences come from a woman aged 50 to 60 in good health.

This clonotype was counted at least ten times. The chain employs TRBV4-1 and TRBJ2-5; no definite D call. The CDR3 runs to 15 residues. Germline V gene lookup returns CDR1 MGHRA and CDR2 YSYEKL. The V and J ends lost 1 base and 1 base respectively, with 10 bases between them. DNA for the CDR3: TGCGCCAGCAGCCAAGGGGTCAAAACCCAAGAGACCCAGTACTTC. This encodes CASSQGVKTQETQYF.

This clonotype was picked up many times. The CDR3 protein is CASSLTRGAWTEAFF. CDR3 in DNA: TGTGCCAGCAGTTTAACAAGGGGGGCATGGACTGAAGCTTTCTTT. The chain couples TRBV12-3 or TRBV12-4 to TRBJ1-1; tentative D call: TRBD1 (6 bases). V lost 2 bases, J lost 5 bases, and 15 bases lay in between. The length of the CDR3 is 15 residues.